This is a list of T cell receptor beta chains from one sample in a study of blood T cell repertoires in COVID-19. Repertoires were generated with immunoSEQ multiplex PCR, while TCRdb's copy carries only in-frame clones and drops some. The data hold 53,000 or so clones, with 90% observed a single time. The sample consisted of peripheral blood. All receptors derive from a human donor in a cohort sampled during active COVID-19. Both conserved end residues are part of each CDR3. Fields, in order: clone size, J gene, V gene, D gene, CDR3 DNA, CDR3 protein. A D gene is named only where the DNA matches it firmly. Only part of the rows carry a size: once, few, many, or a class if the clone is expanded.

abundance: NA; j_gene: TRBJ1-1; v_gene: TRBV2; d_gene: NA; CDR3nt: TGTGCCAGCAGTGCTTCGCAGGGGTACACTGAAGCTTTCTTT; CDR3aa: CASSASQGYTEAFF
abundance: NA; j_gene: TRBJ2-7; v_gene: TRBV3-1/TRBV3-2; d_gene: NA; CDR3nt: TGTGCCAGCAGCCAAGTGGCAGACTCCTACGAGCAGTACTTC; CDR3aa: CASSQVADSYEQYF
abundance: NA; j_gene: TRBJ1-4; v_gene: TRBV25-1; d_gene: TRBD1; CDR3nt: TGTGCCAGCACGGTGGGACAGCCTAATGAAAAACTGTTTTTT; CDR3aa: CASTVGQPNEKLFF
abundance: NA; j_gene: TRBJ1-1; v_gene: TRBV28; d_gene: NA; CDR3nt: TGTGCCAGCAGTGGGCGGGAGAACACTGAAGCTTTCTTT; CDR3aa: CASSGRENTEAFF
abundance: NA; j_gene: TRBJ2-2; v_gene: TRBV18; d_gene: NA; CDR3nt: TGTGCCAGCTCACCATTCGAGCGTACGAACACCGGGGAGCTGTTTTTT; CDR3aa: CASSPFERTNTGELFF
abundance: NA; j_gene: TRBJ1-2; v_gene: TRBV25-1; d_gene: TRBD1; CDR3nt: TGTGCCAGCAGTGAAAACCCAGGGGGAGGATATCGAGGCTACACCTTC; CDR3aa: CASSENPGGGYRGYTF
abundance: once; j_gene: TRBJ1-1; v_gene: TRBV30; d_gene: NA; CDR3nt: TGTGCCTGGGGTAGGAACACTGAAGCTTTCTTT; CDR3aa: CAWGRNTEAFF
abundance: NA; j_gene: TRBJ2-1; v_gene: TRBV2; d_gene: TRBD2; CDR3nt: TGTGCCAGTTCAAAAGGGACTAGGAGCCTTGAGCAGTTCTTC; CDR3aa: CASSKGTRSLEQFF
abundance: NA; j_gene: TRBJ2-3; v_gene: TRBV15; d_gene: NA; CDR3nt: TGTGCCACCAGCAGGACAGGTCGAGCGAGTATGGATACGCAGTATTTT; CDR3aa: CATSRTGRASMDTQYF
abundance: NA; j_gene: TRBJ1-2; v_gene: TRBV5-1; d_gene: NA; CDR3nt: TGCGCCAGCAGACCCGACACAGGGTCGGGTGGCTACACCTTC; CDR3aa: CASRPDTGSGGYTF
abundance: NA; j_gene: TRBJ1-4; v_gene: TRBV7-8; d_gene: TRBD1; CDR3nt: TGTGCCAGCAGCTTTCGCCGGACAGGGGTAAATGAAAAACTGTTTTTT; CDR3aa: CASSFRRTGVNEKLFF
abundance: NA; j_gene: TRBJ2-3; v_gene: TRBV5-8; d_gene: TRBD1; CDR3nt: TGTGCCAGCAGCTTCTTACAGGGGGGCACAGATACGCAGTATTTT; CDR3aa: CASSFLQGGTDTQYF
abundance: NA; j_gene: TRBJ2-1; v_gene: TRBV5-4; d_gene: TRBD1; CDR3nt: TGTGCCAGCGGGACATTCGGAGGGACAGGGGACGTCAATGAGCAGTTCTTC; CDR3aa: CASGTFGGTGDVNEQFF
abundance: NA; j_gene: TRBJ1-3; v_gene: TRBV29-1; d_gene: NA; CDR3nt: TGCAGCGTTGAAGAACAGCTCTCTGGAAACACCATATATTTT; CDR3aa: CSVEEQLSGNTIYF
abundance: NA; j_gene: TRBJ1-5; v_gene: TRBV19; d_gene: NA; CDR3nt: TGTGCCAGTAGTATAGAGTCCGGGAAACAGCCCCAGCATTTT; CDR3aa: CASSIESGKQPQHF
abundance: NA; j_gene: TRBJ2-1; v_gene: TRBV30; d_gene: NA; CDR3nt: TGTGCCTGGAGTGTAATAGTTTGGGGCAGGGACAATGAGCAGTTCTTC; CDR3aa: CAWSVIVWGRDNEQFF
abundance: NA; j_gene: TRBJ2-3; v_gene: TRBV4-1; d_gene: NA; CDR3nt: TGCGCCAGCAGCCAAGGCCTCCGGGGGGATACGCAGTATTTT; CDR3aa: CASSQGLRGDTQYF
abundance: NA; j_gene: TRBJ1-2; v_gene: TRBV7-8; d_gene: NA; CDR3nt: TGTGCCAGCAGCTTACCCGTCCCGGACTATGGCTACACCTTC; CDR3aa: CASSLPVPDYGYTF
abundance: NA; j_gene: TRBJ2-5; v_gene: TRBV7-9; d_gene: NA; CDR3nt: TGTGCCAGCCCCTTGGGAGACCAAGAGACCCAGTACTTC; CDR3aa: CASPLGDQETQYF